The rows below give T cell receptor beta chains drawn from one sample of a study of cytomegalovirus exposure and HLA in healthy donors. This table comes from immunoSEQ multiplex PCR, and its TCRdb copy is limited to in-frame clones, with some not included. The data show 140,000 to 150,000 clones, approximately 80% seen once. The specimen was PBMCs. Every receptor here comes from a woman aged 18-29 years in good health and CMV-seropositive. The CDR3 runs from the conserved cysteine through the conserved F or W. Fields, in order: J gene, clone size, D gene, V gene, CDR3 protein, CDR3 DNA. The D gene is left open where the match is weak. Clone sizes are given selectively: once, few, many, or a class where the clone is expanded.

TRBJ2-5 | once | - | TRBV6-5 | CASSTQGWETQYF | TGTGCCAGCAGCACCCAGGGGTGGGAGACCCAGTACTTC
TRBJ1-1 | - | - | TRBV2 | CASTKDSSEAFF | TGTGCCAGCACTAAGGACAGTAGTGAAGCTTTCTTT
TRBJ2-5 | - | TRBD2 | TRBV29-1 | CSVGPYGGDLETQYF | TGCAGCGTTGGTCCTTACGGGGGGGATCTTGAGACCCAGTACTTC
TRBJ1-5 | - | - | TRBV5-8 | CASSLQGYGNQPQHF | TGTGCCAGCAGTCTACAGGGATACGGCAATCAGCCCCAGCATTTT
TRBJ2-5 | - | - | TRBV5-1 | CASSLAGGEETQYF | TGCGCCAGCAGCTTGGCGGGGGGCGAAGAGACCCAGTACTTC
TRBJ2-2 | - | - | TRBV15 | CATSRDKGANTGELFF | TGTGCCACCAGCAGAGATAAAGGGGCGAACACCGGGGAGCTGTTTTTT
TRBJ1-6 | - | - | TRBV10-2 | CASSESSGNSPLHF | TGCGCCAGCAGTGAGTCCTCAGGGAACTCACCCCTCCACTTT
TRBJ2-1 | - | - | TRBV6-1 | CATRGVGGNEQFF | TGTGCCACCAGGGGGGTGGGGGGCAATGAGCAGTTCTTC
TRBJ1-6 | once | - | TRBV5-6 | CASSLASGFTHNSPLHF | TGTGCCAGCAGCTTGGCCTCCGGGTTCACCCATAATTCACCCCTCCACTTT
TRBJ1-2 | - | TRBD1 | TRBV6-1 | CASSEISPGQPLKSNYGYTF | TGTGCCAGCAGTGAGATTTCCCCGGGACAGCCCCTCAAATCTAACTATGGCTACACCTTC
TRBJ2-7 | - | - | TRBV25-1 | CASSDHRVGQYF | TGTGCCAGCAGTGACCACAGGGTTGGGCAGTACTTC
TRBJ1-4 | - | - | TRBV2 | CASRQGINEKLFF | TGTGCCAGCCGCCAGGGGATTAATGAAAAACTGTTTTTT
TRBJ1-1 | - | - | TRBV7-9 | CASTPPRGRNTEAFF | TGTGCCAGCACCCCTCCAAGGGGCCGGAACACTGAAGCTTTCTTT
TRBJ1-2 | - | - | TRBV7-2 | CASSLALTENYGYTF | TGTGCCAGCAGCTTAGCTTTAACAGAAAACTATGGCTACACCTTC
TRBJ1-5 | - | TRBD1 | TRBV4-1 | CASSQDISRDRGGQHF | TGCGCCAGCAGCCAAGACATTTCGAGAGACAGGGGAGGTCAGCATTTT
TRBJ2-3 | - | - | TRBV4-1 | CASSQATRGTQYF | TGCGCCAGCAGCCAAGCGACCCGGGGTACGCAGTATTTT
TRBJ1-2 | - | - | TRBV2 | CASAGPNYGYTF | TGTGCCAGCGCAGGGCCTAACTATGGCTACACCTTC
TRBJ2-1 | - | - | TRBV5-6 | CASSSDSSTPYNEQFF | TGTGCCAGCAGCTCCGACAGCTCAACGCCCTACAATGAGCAGTTCTTC
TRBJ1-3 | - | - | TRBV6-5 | CACLDSSGNTIYF | TGTGCCTGTTTAGACTCCTCTGGAAACACCATATATTTT
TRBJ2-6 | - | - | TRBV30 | CAYRVPKRGPRISGANVLTF | TGTGCCTACCGCGTACCAAAAAGAGGGCCACGTATCTCTGGGGCCAACGTCCTGACTTTC
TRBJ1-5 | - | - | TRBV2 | CASSDRGSSNQPQHF | TGTGCCAGCAGTGACAGGGGATCTAGCAATCAGCCCCAGCATTTT
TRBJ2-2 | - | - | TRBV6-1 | CASSDRHYTGELFF | TGTGCCAGCAGTGACAGGCACTACACCGGGGAGCTGTTTTTT
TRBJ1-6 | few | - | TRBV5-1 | CASSPGQGYNSPLHF | TGCGCCAGCAGCCCCGGGCAGGGATACAATTCACCCCTCCACTTT
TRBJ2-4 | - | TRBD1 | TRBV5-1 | CASSSELGGIQCF | TGCGCCAGCAGCTCGGAATTAGGGGGCATTCAGTGCTTC
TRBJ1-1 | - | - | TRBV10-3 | CAISESVSHSTEAFF | TGTGCCATCAGTGAGTCGGTGTCGCATAGCACTGAAGCTTTCTTT
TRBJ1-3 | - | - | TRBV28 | CASRPHTQPGNTIYF | TGTGCCAGCAGGCCACACACACAACCTGGAAACACCATATATTTT
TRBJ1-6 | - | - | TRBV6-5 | CASSSTGLNSPLHF | TGTGCCAGCAGTTCAACAGGCCTTAATTCACCCCTCCACTTT
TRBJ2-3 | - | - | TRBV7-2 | CASTVRTDTQYF | TGTGCCAGCACCGTCCGCACAGATACGCAGTATTTT
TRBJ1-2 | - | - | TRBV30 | CAWSVGSGYTF | TGTGCCTGGAGTGTTGGGAGTGGCTACACCTTC
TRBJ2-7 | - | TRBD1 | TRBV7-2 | CASSGRDRGLYEQYF | TGTGCCAGCAGCGGTCGGGACAGGGGTCTCTACGAGCAGTACTTC
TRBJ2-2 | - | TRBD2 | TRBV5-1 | CASSLAVAGANTGELFF | TGCGCCAGCAGCTTGGCCGTAGCGGGGGCGAACACCGGGGAGCTGTTTTTT
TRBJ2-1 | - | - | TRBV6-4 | CASRPSGQGEQFF | TGTGCCAGCAGACCCTCTGGCCAGGGTGAGCAGTTCTTC
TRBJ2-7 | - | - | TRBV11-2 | CASSLDPNNGGLYF | TGTGCCAGCAGCTTAGACCCGAACAATGGGGGCTTGTACTTC
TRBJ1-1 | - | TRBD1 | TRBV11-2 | CASSSVTGGYRTEAFF | TGTGCCAGCAGCTCTGTGACAGGGGGGTATCGCACTGAAGCTTTCTTT
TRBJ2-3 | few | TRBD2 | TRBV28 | CASIVGGGLNTDTQYF | TGTGCCAGCATTGTTGGGGGGGGACTAAACACAGATACGCAGTATTTT
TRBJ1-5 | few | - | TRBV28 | CASRTPGYNQPQHF | TGTGCCAGCAGGACCCCAGGTTACAATCAGCCCCAGCATTTT
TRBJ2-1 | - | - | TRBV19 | CASSIVGAGSSYNEQFF | TGTGCCAGTAGTATAGTAGGGGCGGGGAGCTCCTACAATGAGCAGTTCTTC
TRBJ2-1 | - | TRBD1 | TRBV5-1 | CASSRGQGGLNEQFF | TGCGCCAGCAGCAGGGGACAGGGTGGCCTCAATGAGCAGTTCTTC
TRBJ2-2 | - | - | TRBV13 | CASTRDTGELFF | TGTGCCAGCACAAGAGACACCGGGGAGCTGTTTTTT
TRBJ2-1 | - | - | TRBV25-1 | CASSERDTGNEQFF | TGTGCCAGCAGTGAACGTGACACAGGCAATGAGCAGTTCTTC
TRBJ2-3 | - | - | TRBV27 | CASTLTGSGTDTQYF | TGTGCCAGCACCTTGACGGGATCAGGCACAGATACGCAGTATTTT